Listed below are T cell receptor beta chains from one sample, sequenced in a study of blood T cell repertoires in COVID-19. Only in-frame clones appear in the TCRdb table, and some are missing; sequencing was by immunoSEQ multiplex PCR. The data contain about 240,000 clones, about four fifths of them singletons. Material: peripheral blood. The receptors here all came from a woman of 80 years or more with acute or convalescent COVID-19. CDR3s include the opening cysteine and the closing phenylalanine or tryptophan. A D gene is named only where the DNA matches it firmly. A clone size is listed for some rows: how often the clone was seen (once, few, many), or a class if it is expanded.

CDR3	DNA	J	D	size	V
CASSPRGTGGNYGYTF	TGTGCCAGCTCACCACGGGGGACAGGGGGGAACTATGGCTACACCTTC	TRBJ1-2	TRBD1	-	TRBV18
CASSYSREGPYGYTF	TGTGCCAGCAGTTACTCGAGGGAGGGCCCCTATGGCTACACCTTC	TRBJ1-2	-	few	TRBV6-6
CASSLGLGDEQYF	TGTGCCAGCAGCTTGGGTCTAGGGGACGAGCAGTACTTC	TRBJ2-7	-	-	TRBV7-2
CASSTHGQGDEAFF	TGTGCCAGCAGTACCCACGGACAGGGCGATGAAGCTTTCTTT	TRBJ1-1	TRBD1	-	TRBV6-5
CASSPATGRGGSYNEQFF	TGTGCCAGCAGCCCAGCTACAGGGCGCGGGGGCTCCTACAATGAGCAGTTCTTC	TRBJ2-1	-	-	TRBV7-9
CASSIDGQGVAKNIQYF	TGTGCCAGTAGTATAGATGGGCAGGGGGTGGCCAAAAACATTCAGTACTTC	TRBJ2-4	TRBD1	-	TRBV19
CASSPYRDRGSYGYTF	TGTGCCAGCAGCCCGTACCGGGACAGGGGGAGCTATGGCTACACCTTC	TRBJ1-2	TRBD1	-	TRBV27
CASINGQANEKLFF	TGTGCCAGCATCAATGGGCAGGCTAATGAAAAACTGTTTTTT	TRBJ1-4	-	-	TRBV7-9
CASNRGTEAYEQYF	TGTGCCAGTAATCGGGGGACAGAGGCCTACGAGCAGTACTTC	TRBJ2-7	-	-	TRBV19
CASSGTGERSPLHF	TGTGCCAGCAGTGGGACAGGGGAGCGGTCACCCCTCCACTTT	TRBJ1-6	TRBD1	-	TRBV2
CASSSGLQDADTQYF	TGTGCCAGCAGTTCGGGACTCCAGGACGCAGATACGCAGTATTTT	TRBJ2-3	-	-	TRBV28
CASSWGTGFGNQPQHF	TGTGCCAGCAGCTGGGGGACAGGGTTCGGCAATCAGCCCCAGCATTTT	TRBJ1-5	TRBD1	once	TRBV7-2
CASSQDEGAASSYTF	TGTGCCAGCAGCCAAGATGAGGGAGCGGCGAGCAGCTACACCTTC	TRBJ1-2	-	-	TRBV3-1/TRBV3-2
CASSRTGGANTEAFF	TGCGCCAGCAGTAGAACAGGGGGTGCGAACACTGAAGCTTTCTTT	TRBJ1-1	TRBD1	-	TRBV10-2